The 32 T cell receptor beta chains below all came from one sample that was sequenced in a study of Tregs in tolerant kidney transplant recipients. TCRdb keeps only in-frame clones here, not all; method: immunoSEQ multiplex PCR. The sample has approximately 60,000 clones; roughly 86% are singletons. Recipients received nonmyeloablative bone marrow transplants from related graft donors, with transient mixed chimerism. The sequencing here drew on CD4+ T cells from blood (PBMCs), taken 6 months after the transplant. All receptors derive from a human patient who received a combined kidney and bone marrow transplant. The graft donor may have given rise to some T cells.

The rearrangement uses TRBV11-3 and TRBJ1-1; D perhaps matches TRBD1 (6 bases). Germline-derived CDR1 and CDR2 are SGHNT and YENEEA. V lost 2 bases and J lost 1, with 8 bases in between. This CDR3 comprises 14 residues. The CDR3, as DNA: TGTGCCAGCAGCTTAACAGGGAGGAACACTGAAGCTTTCTTT. It specifies CASSLTGRNTEAFF.

The rearrangement joins TRBV7-6 to TRBJ1-3, with D uncertain. This CDR3 region has 16 residues. CDR1 SGHVS and CDR2 FNYEAQ come from the germline V gene. The V gene lost 4 bases and the J gene lost 4 bases, with 17 bases spanning the gap. The CDR3: CASSSLPPVSGNTIYF. DNA for the CDR3: TGTGCCAGCAGCTCGCTGCCCCCAGTCTCCGGAAACACCATATATTTT. Complete variable domain (other parts from reference TRBV7-6 and TRBJ1-3): GAGVSQSPRYKVTKRGQDVALRCDPISGHVSLYWYRQALGQGPEFLTYFNYEAQQDKSGLPNDRFSAERPEGSISTLTIQRTEQRDSAMYRCASSSLPPVSGNTIYFGEGSWLTVV.

The rearrangement uses TRBV27 and TRBJ1-2; D is possibly TRBD1 (6 bases). Germline assignment: CDR1 MNHEY and CDR2 SMNVEV (reference sequence). V lost 6 bases and J lost 3, with 14 bases in between. The CDR3 has 14 amino acids. CDR3 DNA: TGTGCCAGCAGGCCGCGGGGGGCCCACTATGGCTACACCTTC. Amino acid sequence: CASRPRGAHYGYTF.

The rearrangement links TRBV6-1 to TRBJ2-5; the D gene is possibly TRBD2 (6 bases). This CDR3 region has 14 residues. V was trimmed by 10 bases and J by 3 bases, leaving 18 bases between them. Germline V gene data show CDR1 as MNHNS and CDR2 as SASEGT. The CDR3 DNA is TGTGCCACCGGGGACTGGAGAAAAAAAGAGACCCAGTACTTC. Protein: CATGDWRKKETQYF.

The rearrangement links TRBV28 to TRBJ2-3; maybe TRBD1 (6 bases). The CDR3 contains 12 residues. The germline CDR1 and CDR2 sequences are MDHEN and SYDVKM. Trimming shortened V by 3 bases and J by 9 bases, and 10 bases separated the two germline ends. Here the CDR3 DNA reads TGTGCCAGCAGTTTGATGGGGGCGACGCAGTATTTT. Protein: CASSLMGATQYF.

The chain combines TRBV5-8 with TRBJ2-2; the D is unclear. The CDR3 extends over 12 amino acids. V was clipped by 3 bases and J by 7 bases, with 7 bases between them. CDR1 is SGHTS, CDR2 YDEGEE, per germline. CDR3 protein: CASSWYGGELFF. The CDR3 coding sequence is TGTGCCAGCAGCTGGTACGGCGGGGAGCTGTTTTTT.

This clone has just a few counts. The V call is TRBV6-5, the J call TRBJ2-5; D uncertain. Deletions cut 8 bases from V and 2 bases from J, with 6 bases between. Germline CDR1 reads MNHEY; CDR2 reads SVGAGI. This CDR3 has 11 residues. The CDR3 region is CASAAQETQYF. As DNA, the CDR3 is TGTGCCAGCGCGGCTCAAGAGACCCAGTACTTC.

The chain couples TRBV27 to TRBJ2-6; D remains ambiguous. V was trimmed by 1 base and J by 2 bases, leaving 9 bases between them. Germline V CDR1 and CDR2: MNHEY, SMNVEV (reference sequence). CDR3 size: 16 residues. CDR3 DNA sequence: TGTGCCAGCAGTTTATACACAGAACCTGGGGCCAACGTCCTGACTTTC. Translated, it gives CASSLYTEPGANVLTF.

A single count supports this clone. The gene calls are TRBV14 and TRBJ2-3, with 9 bases matching TRBD1. The CDR3 runs to 17 residues. V shed 4 bases, J shed 0 bases, and the junction held 8 bases outside the gene matches. Germline V CDR1 and CDR2: SGHDN, FVKESK. CDR3 coding DNA: TGTGCCAGCAGCCGGCTACGGACAGGGGCTAGCACAGATACGCAGTATTTT. It translates to CASSRLRTGASTDTQYF.

The rearrangement links TRBV7-2 to TRBJ1-1, with D possibly TRBD1 on 5 matching bases. Germline CDR1 and CDR2: SGHTA and FQGNSA. The CDR3 is 14 residues long. Trimming took 2 bases from V and 0 from J, leaving 7 bases between them. CDR3 in DNA: TGTGCCAGCAGCTTACAGGGAATGAACACTGAAGCTTTCTTT. Protein product: CASSLQGMNTEAFF.

The table lists this clone with a count of one. The chain recombines TRBV6-1 with TRBJ1-2; 9 nucleotides align to TRBD1. This CDR3 spans 14 amino acids. The V gene end was trimmed by 3 bases and the J gene end by 7 bases; junction bases not matched to a gene: 6. Germline assignment: CDR1 MNHNS and CDR2 SASEGT. The CDR3 here is CASSEGDRASGYTF. Here the CDR3 DNA reads TGTGCCAGCAGTGAGGGGGACAGGGCATCTGGCTACACCTTC.

The chain is built from TRBV19 and TRBJ2-1; TRBD2 aligns across 11 bases. Germline V gene data show CDR1 as LNHDA and CDR2 as SQIVND (reference sequence). V gave up 3 bases and J gave up 9 bases; unmatched junction bases: 7. The CDR3 is 15 residues long. The CDR3 sequence is CASSITSGRGSEQFF. The DNA for the CDR3 is TGTGCCAGTAGTATCACTAGCGGGAGAGGGAGTGAGCAGTTCTTC.

Here the CDR3 reads CASSLWREELRFGGEQFF. Here the CDR3 DNA reads TGTGCCAGCAGCTTGTGGAGGGAGGAGTTGCGCTTTGGGGGTGAGCAGTTCTTC. V usage is TRBV5-6 and J usage is TRBJ2-1; possible D gene TRBD2, 6 bases. The V end was cut by 1 base, the J end by 9 bases, with 26 bases between. The CDR3 has 18 amino acids. Germline V gene data show CDR1 as SGHDT and CDR2 as YYEEEE.

CDR3 sequence reads: CASSLLGSDYGYTF. Here the CDR3 DNA reads TGTGCCAGCAGCTTGTTAGGGAGCGACTATGGCTACACCTTC. The rearrangement links TRBV5-4 to TRBJ1-2; D gene unclear. V gave up 1 base and J gave up 3 bases, with 10 bases separating them. This CDR3 is 14 amino acids long. CDR1 and CDR2 from the germline V gene are SGHNT and YYREEE (reference sequence).

V gene TRBV4-1 combines with J gene TRBJ2-3; the match to TRBD1 covers 8 bases. The V gene end was trimmed by 1 base and the J gene end by 6 bases; junction bases not matched to a gene: 9. Per the germline V gene, CDR1 is MGHRA and CDR2 is YSYEKL. CDR3 length equals 16 residues. DNA of the CDR3: TGCGCCAGCAGCCAAGGAATCGGACAGGGATCGGATACGCAGTATTTT. Translating it yields CASSQGIGQGSDTQYF.

CDR3 in amino acids: CASSSGGPHSGANVLTF. CDR3 in DNA: TGTGCCAGCAGCTCGGGGGGGCCCCACTCTGGGGCCAACGTCCTGACTTTC. V usage is TRBV5-4 and J usage is TRBJ2-6; TRBD2 matches 8 bases. V lost 3 bases to trimming and J lost 0 bases; unmatched junction nucleotides: 5. The CDR3 has 17 amino acids. From germline, CDR1 is SGHNT and CDR2 YYREEE (reference sequence).

The chain links TRBV5-4 to TRBJ2-7; D not resolved. V lost 4 bases and J lost 0, with 2 bases in between. The germline V gene encodes CDR1 SGHNT and CDR2 YYREEE (reference sequence). The CDR3 loop spans 11 amino acids. The chain's CDR3 is CASSHSYEQYF. CDR3 sequence (DNA): TGTGCCAGCAGCCACTCCTACGAGCAGTACTTC.

The chain combines TRBV4-1 with TRBJ1-2; D perhaps matches TRBD1 (6 bases). The CDR3 sequence is 15 residues long. Germline V gene data show CDR1 as MGHRA and CDR2 as YSYEKL. V lost 0 bases and J 7 bases, leaving 15 bases between the germline ends. CDR3 sequence: CASSQDLWGGSGYTF. The CDR3 nucleotides are TGCGCCAGCAGCCAAGATTTATGGGGGGGCTCTGGCTACACCTTC.

This chain connects TRBV5-6 to TRBJ1-1, with 8 positions matching TRBD1. The J segment lost 6 bases and the V segment lost 4 bases, leaving 11 bases of the junction unmatched. CDR1 SGHDT and CDR2 YYEEEE come from the germline V gene. The CDR3 extends over 15 amino acids. In nucleotides, the CDR3 is TGTGCCAGCAGCCACCGCAGGGGGCTTCCGGCTGAAGCTTTCTTT. This encodes CASSHRRGLPAEAFF.

This chain uses TRBV9 with TRBJ2-7; 7 bases agree with TRBD1. Trimming at V came to 3 bases and at J to 1 base, leaving 7 bases not matched to a gene. This CDR3 is 15 amino acids long. Germline assignment: CDR1 SGDLS and CDR2 YYNGEE. The CDR3 spells CASSARDSESYEQYF. The CDR3 DNA follows: TGTGCCAGCAGCGCCCGGGACAGTGAATCCTACGAGCAGTACTTC.

The rearrangement uses TRBV9 and TRBJ2-7, with TRBD1 matching over 7 bases. CDR3 length: 15 amino acids. V lost 4 bases and J lost 4; bases outside the gene matches: 11. Per germline, CDR1 SGDLS and CDR2 YYNGEE. The CDR3 is CASSRQDRDGYEQYF. DNA of the CDR3: TGTGCCAGCAGCCGCCAAGACAGGGATGGTTACGAGCAGTACTTC.

V and J are TRBV7-9 and TRBJ1-2; D is perhaps TRBD1 (5 bases). The CDR3 sequence is 14 residues long. Germline V gene lookup returns CDR1 SEHNR and CDR2 FQNEAQ (reference sequence). The V and J ends lost 1 base and 5 bases respectively, with 11 bases between them. In nucleotides, the CDR3 is TGTGCCAGCAGCTTAGGGCAGGGAGGTTATGGCTACACCTTC. As protein: CASSLGQGGYGYTF.

V and J are TRBV15 and TRBJ2-7; D is ambiguous. Trimming pared 4 bases from V and 1 base from J, leaving 8 bases between. Per germline, CDR1 LNHNV and CDR2 YYDKDF (reference sequence). The CDR3 consists of 13 residues. CDR3 bases: TGTGCCACCAGCACACGACATTCCTACGAGCAGTACTTC. As protein: CATSTRHSYEQYF.

The V gene is TRBV19, the J gene TRBJ1-2; D gene unclear. Germline V gene lookup returns CDR1 LNHDA and CDR2 SQIVND (reference sequence). The CDR3 runs 12 residues. Trimming pared 7 bases from V and 4 bases from J, leaving 10 bases between. The CDR3 region is CASKISSYGYTF. For the CDR3, the DNA is TGTGCCAGTAAAATCTCGAGCTATGGCTACACCTTC.

This sequence joins TRBV7-9 and TRBJ2-2, with TRBD1 matching 7 bases. J was trimmed by 2 bases and V by 3 bases; bases with no gene match: 3. The germline V gene encodes CDR1 SEHNR and CDR2 FQNEAQ (reference sequence). This CDR3 has 15 residues. The chain's CDR3 is CASSLGDSNTGELFF. CDR3 sequence (DNA): TGTGCCAGCAGCTTGGGGGACAGTAACACCGGGGAGCTGTTTTTT.

The V gene is TRBV18, the J gene TRBJ1-1, with 7 nucleotides matching TRBD1. The CDR3 runs 18 residues. CDR1 is KGHSH and CDR2 is LQKENI in the germline V gene. V lost 3 bases and J lost 8; bases outside the gene matches: 21. The DNA of the CDR3 is TGTGCCAGCTCACCGGGGTTTGCGAGGGGGCCTGAGCTTGTCGAAGCTTTCTTT. This sequence encodes CASSPGFARGPELVEAFF.

The gene calls are TRBV19 and TRBJ2-1, with 11 bases aligning to TRBD2. V lost 6 bases, J lost 7 bases, and 14 bases stayed unmatched. This CDR3 spans 17 amino acids. The germline V gene has CDR1 LNHDA and CDR2 SQIVND (reference sequence). CDR3 nucleotides: TGTGCCAGTAGGGTTTTCACGACTAGCGGGGTTACAAATGAGCAGTTCTTC. This gives the protein CASRVFTTSGVTNEQFF. Looking up the rest from reference TRBV19 and TRBJ2-1 gives the full variable domain: DGGITQSPKYLFRKEGQNVTLSCEQNLNHDAMYWYRQDPGQGLRLIYYSQIVNDFQKGDIAEGYSVSREKKESFPLTVTSAQKNPTAFYLCASRVFTTSGVTNEQFFGPGTRLTVL.

The chain links TRBV5-6 to TRBJ1-2; TRBD1 aligns across 8 bases. The germline CDR1 and CDR2 sequences are SGHDT and YYEEEE. The CDR3 contains 15 residues. The V gene end was trimmed by 0 bases and the J gene end by 4 bases; junction bases not matched to a gene: 5. The CDR3 loop reads CASSLVPGGGYGYTF. For the CDR3, the DNA is TGTGCCAGCAGCTTGGTCCCAGGGGGCGGCTATGGCTACACCTTC.

As regards this clone: At the DNA level, this CDR3 is encoded by other sequences in the same sample as well. The J gene is TRBJ1-6, the V gene TRBV25-1, with 8 bases identical to TRBD1. Germline CDR1 reads MGHDK; CDR2 reads SYGVNS. J lost 6 bases, V lost 6 bases, and 4 bases had no gene match. The CDR3 sequence is 14 residues long. The CDR3 sequence is CASRSDRANSPLHF. The DNA of the CDR3 is TGTGCCAGCAGGTCGGACAGGGCTAATTCACCCCTCCACTTT.

This chain uses TRBV27 with TRBJ2-7, with TRBD2 matching 12 bases. With 3 bases clipped from V and 8 bases from J, the junction kept 14 bases outside the gene matches. The CDR3 length is 17 residues. The V gene's germline CDR1 is MNHEY and CDR2 SMNVEV (reference sequence). The CDR3 nucleotides read TGTGCCAGCAGTTTCAATCCCCGGACTAGCGGGGCCTTCAAGCAGTACTTC. Its translation is CASSFNPRTSGAFKQYF.

The chain carries TRBV5-1 and TRBJ2-2, with 9 bases fitting TRBD1. Looked up from germline, CDR1 is SGHRS and CDR2 is YFSETQ. The length of the CDR3 is 16 residues. V gave up 3 bases and J gave up 3 bases; unmatched junction bases: 6. CDR3 in DNA: TGCGCCAGCAGCTGGGGGACAGGGCAGGACACCGGGGAGCTGTTTTTT. Amino acids: CASSWGTGQDTGELFF.

This clone has only one observation. V and J are TRBV5-4 and TRBJ2-7; 12 bases match TRBD1. Germline-derived CDR1 and CDR2 are SGHNT and YYREEE (reference sequence). CDR3 size: 15 residues. V lost 4 bases, J lost 3 bases, and 5 bases stayed unmatched. The CDR3: CASSVGTGGFYEQYF. Here the CDR3 DNA reads TGTGCCAGCAGCGTCGGGACAGGGGGCTTCTACGAGCAGTACTTC. Looking up the rest from reference TRBV5-4 and TRBJ2-7 gives the full variable domain: ETGVTQSPTHLIKTRGQQVTLRCSSQSGHNTVSWYQQALGQGPQFIFQYYREEENGRGNFPPRFSGLQFPNYSSELNVNALELDDSALYLCASSVGTGGFYEQYFGPGTRLTVT.